This TCR beta chain was recovered during a study of blood T cell repertoires in COVID-19. Whole-study context: Samples came from the United States, Italy and Spain, spanning acute and convalescent COVID-19. T cells, B-cell-depleted T cells, or PBMCs provided the cDNA or gDNA that served as material.

Assay used: immunoSEQ multiplex PCR; TCRdb lists only in-frame clones, some missing. The sample lists 210,000 or so clones, 70% to 90% seen once, with approximately 12% in the top ten. The sequencing sample was made of peripheral blood. The origin of this receptor is a woman aged 18-29 years who had recovered from COVID-19.

In DNA form, the CDR3 reads TGTGCCAGCAGCCAATTCCAGGGGGTCACTGAAGCTTTCTTT. Its translation is CASSQFQGVTEAFF. This chain joins TRBV14 and TRBJ1-1, with 7 bases fitting TRBD1. Germline CDR1 SGHDN, CDR2 FVKESK. This CDR3 has 14 amino acids. The ends lost 2 bases at V and 4 bases at J; junction bases unmatched: 4.